The 24 T cell receptor beta chains given below trace back to one sample, sequenced in a study of cytomegalovirus exposure and HLA in healthy donors. The PCR had 60 Vbeta and 13 Jbeta primers. Data came from immunoSEQ multiplex PCR; TCRdb stores just in-frame clones and leaves some out. The table records 100,000 to 150,000 clones, under 85% of them present only once. Sequenced material: PBMCs. The receptors originated from a woman aged 50 to 65 in good health and CMV-seropositive.

The chain is built from TRBV11-2 and TRBJ2-1; 8 bases line up with TRBD1. V was pared by 3 bases and J by 5 bases, with 6 bases of the junction left unmatched. The CDR3 spans 15 residues. From germline, CDR1 is SGHAT and CDR2 FQNNGV. This CDR3 is CASSFGQGLDNEQFF. In nucleotides, the CDR3 is TGTGCCAGCAGCTTCGGACAGGGTTTGGACAATGAGCAGTTCTTC.

The V and J genes are TRBV5-1 and TRBJ1-3; tentatively, D is TRBD1 (6 bases). Germline CDR1 SGHRS, CDR2 YFSETQ. This CDR3 is built from 17 residues. V was trimmed by 0 bases and J by 0 bases, leaving 13 bases between them. Here the CDR3 DNA reads TGCGCCAGCAGCTTGGGACAGGTTCCCAGCTCTGGAAACACCATATATTTT. Translation gives CASSLGQVPSSGNTIYF.

J is TRBJ2-7 and V is TRBV27; 15 positions match TRBD2. Losses at the gene ends were 4 bases for V and 4 bases for J; bases not matched to a gene: 5. Germline V gene lookup returns CDR1 MNHEY and CDR2 SMNVEV (reference sequence). There are 16 residues in the CDR3. CDR3 sequence: CASSSPGLAGGYEQYF. In nucleotides, the CDR3 is TGTGCCAGCAGTTCCCCGGGACTAGCGGGGGGTTACGAGCAGTACTTC.

This rearrangement joins TRBV29-1 to TRBJ2-7; TRBD1 agrees at 11 bases. There are 12 residues in the CDR3. J lost 6 bases, V lost 7 bases, and 5 bases had no gene match. Germline loops: CDR1 SQVTM, CDR2 ANQGSEA. CDR3 sequence: CSAVGTGGEQYF. The CDR3 DNA sequence: TGCAGCGCTGTTGGGACAGGGGGCGAGCAGTACTTC.

CDR3 in amino acids: CASSVEGGEYEQYF. CDR3 coding DNA: TGTGCCAGCAGCGTAGAAGGCGGGGAGTACGAGCAGTACTTC. The V gene is TRBV9, the J gene TRBJ2-7; weak D call: TRBD2 (6 bases). The ends were cut back, 0 bases at V and 4 bases at J, with 11 bases in the middle. Looked up from germline, CDR1 is SGDLS and CDR2 is YYNGEE. The CDR3 is made up of 14 amino acids.

This rearrangement joins TRBV13 to TRBJ1-1, with TRBD1 as a possible D gene (6 bases). V dropped 4 bases and J dropped 6 bases, with 15 bases sitting between them. CDR3 length: 14 amino acids. Germline CDR1 reads PRHDT; CDR2 reads FYEKMQ (reference sequence). The CDR3 DNA is TGTGCCAGCAGCTCAGATACAGGGTTTCCTGAAGCTTTCTTT. Protein: CASSSDTGFPEAFF.

The CDR3 nucleotides read TGCGCCAGCAGCCAAGATAGGACGGGGGTCCCATCCACAGATACGCAGTATTTT. This codes for CASSQDRTGVPSTDTQYF. The chain joins TRBV4-1 to TRBJ2-3, with D maybe TRBD2 (6 bases). V was pared by 0 bases and J by 2 bases, with 18 bases between. In germline, CDR1 is MGHRA, CDR2 YSYEKL. The CDR3 totals 18 residues.

The CDR3 bases are TGTGCCAGCTCACCAAACCCGTACTACACTGAAGCTTTCTTT. Amino acids: CASSPNPYYTEAFF. This chain joins TRBV18 and TRBJ1-1; D unresolved. Trimming left V 2 bases short and J 3 bases short, with 10 bases between. CDR1 and CDR2 from the germline V gene are KGHSH and LQKENI. CDR3 size: 14 residues.

This clone was seen just once. This chain links TRBV4-2 with TRBJ1-5; 7 bases map to TRBD1. The CDR3 has 14 amino acids. Germline-derived CDR1 and CDR2 are LGHNA and YNFKEQ. V shed 4 bases, J shed 5 bases, and the junction held 5 bases outside the gene matches. CDR3 region: CASSRQGGDQPQHF. CDR3 sequence (DNA): TGTGCCAGCAGCCGACAGGGCGGTGATCAGCCCCAGCATTTT.

This rearrangement joins TRBV5-1 to TRBJ2-7; TRBD2 matches at 11 bases. The J segment lost 4 bases and the V segment lost 0 bases, leaving 9 bases of the junction unmatched. This CDR3 region has 17 residues. Germline assignment: CDR1 SGHRS and CDR2 YFSETQ. The CDR3, as DNA: TGCGCCAGCAGCTTGGCCCGCGGGACTAGCGGAGGATACGAGCAGTACTTC. Its protein is CASSLARGTSGGYEQYF.

As to this clone: Other DNA sequences in this sample translate to the same CDR3. The chain has TRBV9 and TRBJ2-5, with 10 positions matching TRBD1. This CDR3 contains 13 residues. Germline V gives CDR1 SGDLS, CDR2 YYNGEE. Unmatched junction bases numbered 0, after V lost 2 bases and J lost 5 bases. Written as DNA, the CDR3 is TGTGCCAGCAGCGTGGACAGGGGGGAGACCCAGTACTTC. Translated, it gives CASSVDRGETQYF.

The chain combines TRBV7-3 with TRBJ2-3, with TRBD2 identical over 15 bases. The CDR3 length is 15 residues. With V trimmed by 8 bases and J by 3 bases, 3 bases remained unmatched. From germline, CDR1 is SGHTA and CDR2 FQGTGA. As DNA, the CDR3 is TGTGCCAGCCGGACTAGCGGGGGGGCGACAGATACGCAGTATTTT. Protein product: CASRTSGGATDTQYF.

The V gene is TRBV2, the J gene TRBJ2-1; 10 bases are shared with TRBD2. Germline loops: CDR1 SNHLY, CDR2 FYNNEI. The length of the CDR3 is 17 residues. The V gene end was trimmed by 6 bases and the J gene end by 9 bases; junction bases not matched to a gene: 17. The CDR3: CASRVTSGYAGRTEQFF. The CDR3 nucleotides are TGTGCCAGCAGAGTGACTAGCGGGTATGCGGGAAGGACTGAGCAGTTCTTC.

The rearrangement links TRBV18 to TRBJ1-1; a weak D match, TRBD1 (6 bases). The CDR3 contains 15 residues. The V end lost 3 bases, the J end lost 1 base, and 12 bases lay between the germline ends. The germline V gene encodes CDR1 KGHSH and CDR2 LQKENI. CDR3 DNA: TGTGCCAGCTCACCGCCCGGGACACGGAACACTGAAGCTTTCTTT. Amino acids: CASSPPGTRNTEAFF.

This chain links TRBV11-3 with TRBJ2-3; 7 bases map to TRBD2. Trimming cost V 5 bases and J 6 bases; bases outside gene matches: 17. Germline V CDR1 and CDR2: SGHNT, YENEEA. This CDR3 comprises 17 residues. Here the CDR3 DNA reads TGTGCCAGCAGCGGGAGGGGTGGGAACAAGCCTCCGGATACGCAGTATTTT. Encoded protein: CASSGRGGNKPPDTQYF. Full variable domain (remainder filled in from reference TRBV11-3 and TRBJ2-3): EAGVVQSPRYKIIEKKQPVAFWCNPISGHNTLYWYLQNLGQGPELLIRYENEEAVDDSQLPKDRFSAERLKGVDSTLKIQPAELGDSAVYLCASSGRGGNKPPDTQYFGPGTRLTVL.

The chain couples TRBV29-1 to TRBJ1-2; TRBD1 might be the D (5 bases). Between the trimmed V and J ends, which lost 0 bases and 4 bases, there was a span of 18 bases. The CDR3 runs 16 residues. CDR1 is SQVTM and CDR2 is ANQGSEA in the germline V gene. The CDR3 loop is CSVEDPGGDSPYGYTF. As DNA, the CDR3 is TGCAGCGTTGAAGATCCCGGGGGGGATTCGCCCTATGGCTACACCTTC. Full variable domain (outside the CDR3, taken from reference TRBV29-1 and TRBJ1-2): SAVISQKPSRDICQRGTSLTIQCQVDSQVTMMFWYRQQPGQSLTLIATANQGSEATYESGFVIDKFPISRPNLTFSTLTVSNMSPEDSSIYLCSVEDPGGDSPYGYTFGSGTRLTVV.

The gene calls are TRBV7-9 and TRBJ1-2, with 9 bases identical to TRBD1. The germline CDR1 and CDR2 sequences are SEHNR and FQNEAQ (reference sequence). This CDR3 comprises 13 residues. The V and J ends lost 6 bases and 6 bases, in that order; junction bases with no gene match: 5. Here the CDR3 reads CASRLQGAHGYTF. The CDR3 DNA sequence: TGTGCCAGCAGACTACAGGGGGCTCATGGCTACACCTTC.

The CDR3 here is CSVVTFSNEQFF. CDR3 DNA sequence: TGCAGCGTTGTTACCTTTAGCAATGAGCAGTTCTTC. The chain couples TRBV29-1 to TRBJ2-1; no clear D gene. The germline V gene encodes CDR1 SQVTM and CDR2 ANQGSEA. This CDR3 has 12 amino acids. Trimming shortened V by 4 bases and J by 6 bases, and 10 bases separated the two germline ends.

This clone was seen only a few times. The chain couples TRBV6-5 to TRBJ2-7; 11 bases agree with TRBD2. This CDR3 has 15 amino acids. V shed 4 bases and J 3 bases; nucleotides not matched to a gene: 5. The germline V gene encodes CDR1 MNHEY and CDR2 SVGAGI. CDR3 sequence reads: CASSSLAGGDYEQYF. The CDR3 DNA reads as TGTGCCAGCAGTTCCCTAGCGGGGGGCGACTACGAGCAGTACTTC.

V usage is TRBV6-5 and J usage is TRBJ2-7; 9 bases align to TRBD1. V shed 0 bases and J 4 bases; nucleotides not matched to a gene: 4. Germline CDR1 and CDR2: MNHEY and SVGAGI. The CDR3 extends over 15 amino acids. Written as DNA, the CDR3 is TGTGCCAGCAGTTACTCGGGGGACAGGGCATACGAGCAGTACTTC. Its protein product is CASSYSGDRAYEQYF.

This clone was found a few times. V gene TRBV11-2 combines with J gene TRBJ2-7; the D is unclear. The CDR3 spans 12 residues. The germline V gene has CDR1 SGHAT and CDR2 FQNNGV. Deletions cut 3 bases from V and 2 bases from J, with 5 bases between. In nucleotides, the CDR3 is TGTGCCAGCAGCTTCGGTGCCTACGAGCAGTACTTC. It specifies CASSFGAYEQYF.

The CDR3 loop is CASSLSPGTSAYEQYF. In DNA, the CDR3 is TGTGCCAGCAGTTTAAGCCCTGGGACATCAGCCTACGAGCAGTACTTC. The chain joins TRBV27 to TRBJ2-7; weak D call: TRBD1 (6 bases). The V gene lost 2 bases and the J gene lost 2 bases, with 16 bases spanning the gap. Germline V gene lookup returns CDR1 MNHEY and CDR2 SMNVEV (reference sequence). CDR3 length equals 16 residues.

The J gene is TRBJ2-7, the V gene TRBV6-6; D is undetermined. V shed 1 base and J shed 6 bases, with 10 bases lying between them. CDR3 length: 13 residues. Looked up from germline, CDR1 is MNHNY and CDR2 is SVGAGI (reference sequence). In DNA, the CDR3 is TGTGCCAGCAGTTACTTCCCCGCGAGCGAGCAGTACTTC. It translates to CASSYFPASEQYF.

The chain employs TRBV5-1 and TRBJ1-2; D is possibly TRBD1 (6 bases). Trimming removed 0 bases at V and 5 bases at J, with 11 bases between. CDR1 SGHRS and CDR2 YFSETQ come from the germline V gene. The CDR3 extends over 14 amino acids. The CDR3 DNA sequence: TGCGCCAGCAGCTTGGCGACAGGTCCTTATGGCTACACCTTC. Protein product: CASSLATGPYGYTF.